One T cell receptor (beta chain) is described in this entry. The target antigen is unknown. One end of the junction is discordant with germline, which a read error may explain. This sample is drawn from a study of cytomegalovirus exposure and HLA in healthy donors. The PCR contained 60 Vbeta and 13 Jbeta primers. TCRdb keeps only in-frame clones here, not all; method: immunoSEQ multiplex PCR. The data contain tens of thousands of clones, less than 85% of them singletons. The study, taken as a whole, reports: CMV serostatus alone was available as immune exposure information. The presence/absence work took it that sequencing depth was about the same across donors.

Germline CDR1 is MNHEY and CDR2 is SMNVEV (reference sequence). CDR3 length: 13 residues. This receptor was taken from a young man in good health and CMV-seropositive. The sample consisted of PBMCs. The chain combines TRBV27 with TRBJ1-1, with 8 bases that match TRBD1. In nucleotides, the CDR3 is TGTGCCAGCAGTTTATCGGGCAGGGGGCAGTCGTTTTTT. Translated: CASSLSGRGQSFF.